This entry lists 24 T cell receptor beta chains sequenced from one sample in a study of shared clonotypes between healthy human individuals. TCRdb's copy holds only in-frame clones and misses some; the assay was immunoSEQ multiplex PCR. The sample shows 400,000 to 600,000 clones, 95% to 96% of them seen only once. Sequenced: naive CD4+ T cells sorted from blood. The subset here: CD45RA+ positively selected. All receptors derive from a woman in her thirties in good health.

The count of this clone is one. CDR3 coding DNA: TGTGCCAGCAGCCATCCGTGGGCTAATGAAAAACTGTTTTTT. Amino acid sequence: CASSHPWANEKLFF. The chain is built from TRBV7-2 and TRBJ1-4; D unclear. The CDR3 extends over 14 amino acids. V dropped 5 bases and J dropped 3 bases, with 10 bases sitting between them. Germline V gene data show CDR1 as SGHTA and CDR2 as FQGNSA.

This chain connects TRBV5-1 to TRBJ1-1, with D perhaps matching TRBD1 (5 bases). V was clipped by 0 bases and J by 0 bases, with 12 bases between them. The CDR3 contains 16 residues. Germline assignment: CDR1 SGHRS and CDR2 YFSETQ. The CDR3 DNA follows: TGCGCCAGCAGCTTGGGAAGGGGATCCATGAACACTGAAGCTTTCTTT. Translation: CASSLGRGSMNTEAFF.

The chain has TRBV6-5 and TRBJ1-3, with D perhaps matching TRBD1 (5 bases). V lost 8 bases and J lost 2, with 10 bases in between. Germline V gives CDR1 MNHEY, CDR2 SVGAGI. The CDR3 spans 13 residues. For the CDR3, the DNA is TGTGCCAGCTGGTTGACAGCTGGAAACACCATATATTTT. This translates into CASWLTAGNTIYF.

V gene TRBV5-8 combines with J gene TRBJ2-5, with D possibly being TRBD1 (5 bases). This CDR3 spans 14 amino acids. Trimming left V 1 base short and J 4 bases short, with 11 bases between. In germline, CDR1 is SGHTS, CDR2 YDEGEE. CDR3 loop: CASSLLAGLETQYF. The CDR3 DNA follows: TGTGCCAGCAGCTTGTTAGCAGGGTTAGAGACCCAGTACTTC.

The gene calls are TRBV28 and TRBJ2-5, with 12 bases aligning to TRBD2. The trim removed 2 bases at V and 4 bases at J, leaving 5 bases unmatched. The CDR3 is 16 residues long. CDR1 is MDHEN, CDR2 SYDVKM, per germline. The CDR3 DNA reads TGTGCCAGCAGTTTACGACTAGCGGGAGAGTTAGAGACCCAGTACTTC. As protein: CASSLRLAGELETQYF.

This chain connects TRBV28 to TRBJ1-5; tentative D call: TRBD1 (5 bases). Germline CDR1 and CDR2: MDHEN and SYDVKM. Trimming took 6 bases from V and 6 from J, leaving 18 bases between them. The CDR3 extends over 15 amino acids. This chain's CDR3 is CASRGDMGVGQPQHF. The CDR3 DNA is TGTGCCAGCAGGGGTGACATGGGGGTGGGTCAGCCCCAGCATTTT.

Here the CDR3 reads CASSFGVNSNQPQHF. CDR3 in DNA: TGTGCCAGCAGTTTCGGCGTGAATAGCAATCAGCCCCAGCATTTT. The V call is TRBV27, the J call TRBJ1-5; D is undetermined. The germline CDR1 and CDR2 sequences are MNHEY and SMNVEV (reference sequence). V lost 3 bases to trimming and J lost 0 bases, with 9 bases between them. This CDR3 region has 15 residues.

The rearrangement joins TRBV27 to TRBJ2-3; 9 nucleotides match TRBD2. Germline values: CDR1 MNHEY, CDR2 SMNVEV (reference sequence). The CDR3 contains 15 residues. V lost 8 bases and J lost 6; bases outside the gene matches: 12. The CDR3 is CASGHSGSWSDTQYF. Here the CDR3 DNA reads TGTGCCAGCGGCCATAGCGGGAGCTGGAGTGATACGCAGTATTTT.

This chain joins TRBV10-3 and TRBJ1-5; unclear D gene. V dropped 3 bases and J dropped 1 base, with 10 bases sitting between them. This CDR3 has 15 residues. From germline, CDR1 is ENHRY and CDR2 SYGVKD. The CDR3 bases are TGTGCCATCAGTGACAGCCCGGGGAGCAATCAGCCCCAGCATTTT. The encoded protein is CAISDSPGSNQPQHF.

The genes are TRBV5-4 and TRBJ2-7; D unclear. The CDR3 consists of 13 residues. Trimming shortened V by 0 bases and J by 5 bases, and 9 bases separated the two germline ends. Germline assignment: CDR1 SGHNT and CDR2 YYREEE (reference sequence). This CDR3 reads CASSLVMGNEQYF. The CDR3 bases are TGTGCCAGCAGCTTGGTGATGGGCAACGAGCAGTACTTC.

This chain connects TRBV7-8 to TRBJ2-3; the D gene is possibly TRBD1 (5 bases). CDR1 SGHVS and CDR2 FQNEAQ come from the germline V gene. CDR3 length: 15 residues. V gave up 5 bases and J gave up 6 bases, with 18 bases separating them. The CDR3 sequence: CASSQPRVRMDTQYF. CDR3 coding DNA: TGTGCCAGCAGCCAGCCCAGGGTTCGAATGGATACGCAGTATTTT.

The genes are TRBV11-1 and TRBJ2-4; D unclear. Germline V lookup: CDR1 SGHAT, CDR2 FQDESV (reference sequence). The CDR3 is made up of 12 amino acids. V gave up 5 bases and J gave up 0 bases, with 2 bases separating them. CDR3 sequence reads: CASSGAKNIQYF. In nucleotides, the CDR3 is TGTGCCAGCAGCGGAGCCAAAAACATTCAGTACTTC.

The CDR3 sequence is CASSFDRVSSEQYF. The CDR3 nucleotides read TGTGCCAGCAGTTTCGACAGGGTCAGCTCCGAGCAGTACTTC. The rearrangement uses TRBV28 and TRBJ2-5; TRBD1 aligns across 7 bases. TRBJ2-7 matches the DNA end more closely, so the J call is doubtful. CDR1 and CDR2 (germline): MDHEN, SYDVKM. The CDR3 sequence is 14 residues long.

J is TRBJ1-1 and V is TRBV29-1, with a tentative D call TRBD1 (5 bases). The CDR3 extends over 15 amino acids. V lost 7 bases and J lost 2, with 20 bases in between. Germline CDR1 SQVTM, CDR2 ANQGSEA. The CDR3 here is CSARPRLTVNTEAFF. CDR3 bases: TGCAGCGCTAGGCCTCGTCTGACAGTCAACACTGAAGCTTTCTTT.

The rearrangement joins TRBV9 to TRBJ2-2; 7 bases are shared with TRBD1. The CDR3 sequence is 16 residues long. After removal of 0 bases from V and 7 bases from J, the junction contained 9 bases not matched to a gene. Germline V gene data show CDR1 as SGDLS and CDR2 as YYNGEE. CDR3 in amino acids: CASSVALEGAIGELFF. CDR3 DNA: TGTGCCAGCAGCGTAGCTCTTGAGGGGGCGATCGGGGAGCTGTTTTTT.

This chain joins TRBV18 and TRBJ2-6; TRBD1 matches 11 bases. The CDR3 sequence is 18 residues long. The germline CDR1 and CDR2 sequences are KGHSH and LQKENI. The trim removed 2 bases at V and 0 bases at J, leaving 3 bases unmatched. The CDR3 here is CASSPTGQGGSGANVLTF. The CDR3 DNA sequence: TGTGCCAGCTCACCAACGGGACAGGGGGGCTCTGGGGCCAACGTCCTGACTTTC.

This chain connects TRBV7-2 to TRBJ2-1, with 7 bases aligning to TRBD2. CDR1 and CDR2 (germline): SGHTA, FQGNSA. Trimming took 5 bases from V and 8 from J; bases not matched to a gene: 6. There are 13 residues in the CDR3. As DNA, the CDR3 is TGTGCCAGCAGCCCCTATACTAGCGATGAGCAGTTCTTC. Translating it yields CASSPYTSDEQFF.

The chain combines TRBV5-8 with TRBJ1-4; 8 positions agree with TRBD1. This CDR3 has 15 residues. V was clipped by 0 bases and J by 7 bases; unmatched bases: 5. Germline CDR1 is SGHTS and CDR2 is YDEGEE. CDR3 bases: TGTGCCAGCAGCTTGGAAGGCCAGGGGGCTGAAAAACTGTTTTTT. Its translation is CASSLEGQGAEKLFF.

This clone appeared a few times. Other DNA sequences in this sample translate to the same CDR3. The chain couples TRBV19 to TRBJ1-5; TRBD1 aligns across 7 bases. Germline CDR1 LNHDA, CDR2 SQIVND (reference sequence). The CDR3 is made up of 13 amino acids. Germline trimming cut 4 bases from V and 7 bases from J; bases unmatched to any gene: 4. In DNA form, the CDR3 reads TGTGCCAGTAGTACCCAGGGGGGCCAGCCCCAGCATTTT. Amino acid sequence: CASSTQGGQPQHF.

The chain has TRBV6-7 and TRBJ1-1, with 9 positions matching TRBD1. TRBV6-7 is an ORF, with its function uncertain. The CDR3 is 18 amino acids. J lost 5 bases, V lost 0 bases, and 13 bases had no gene match. The CDR3 spells CASSYSRTGEGSTTEAFF. In DNA, the CDR3 is TGTGCCAGCAGTTACTCGAGGACAGGGGAAGGCTCGACTACTGAAGCTTTCTTT.

This chain uses TRBV5-1 with TRBJ2-1; 14 nucleotides agree with TRBD2. This CDR3 is 15 amino acids long. Germline V CDR1 and CDR2: SGHRS, YFSETQ. J lost 7 bases, V lost 7 bases, and 7 bases had no gene match. The CDR3 DNA reads as TGCGCCAGCGTCACCGGGACTAGCGGGAGAAATGAGCAGTTCTTC. The encoded protein is CASVTGTSGRNEQFF.

V usage is TRBV6-6 and J usage is TRBJ2-5, with 13 positions matching TRBD2. Germline V gene sequence: CDR1 MNHNY, CDR2 SVGAGI (reference sequence). The CDR3 is 15 residues long. V lost 6 bases and J lost 5; bases outside the gene matches: 6. The CDR3 sequence: CASSLLAGGGETQYF. In DNA form, the CDR3 reads TGTGCCAGCAGCCTACTAGCGGGAGGGGGGGAGACCCAGTACTTC.

The chain has TRBV28 and TRBJ2-2; D is undetermined. This CDR3 region has 13 residues. V was shortened by 3 bases and J by 6 bases, with 8 bases between the two germline ends. Germline V lookup: CDR1 MDHEN, CDR2 SYDVKM. CDR3 amino acids: CASSFLAPGELFF. Here the CDR3 DNA reads TGTGCCAGCAGTTTCTTGGCACCCGGGGAGCTGTTTTTT.

The rearrangement links TRBV4-1 to TRBJ1-6; D gene ambiguous. Deletions cut 1 base from V and 7 bases from J, with 8 bases between. Per germline, CDR1 MGHRA and CDR2 YSYEKL. The CDR3 sequence is 14 residues long. CDR3: CASSQAGLNSPLHF. DNA of the CDR3: TGCGCCAGCAGCCAAGCTGGGTTAAATTCACCCCTCCACTTT.